This entry concerns a single T cell receptor beta chain. This CDR3 is 15 amino acids long. The sample is drawn from a study of technical replicates of blood from a few donors. Assay used: immunoSEQ multiplex PCR; TCRdb lists only in-frame clones, some missing. The table records 60,000 to 90,000 clones, approximately 97% of them present only once. The TCR comes from a human donor in good health. Sequencing used T cells isolated from PBMCs. The chain is built from TRBV21-1 and TRBJ1-6. TRBV21-1 is a pseudogene segment. CDR3 DNA: TGTGCCAGCAGGGAGGGGACGGGGAATTTGGGTCCCCTCCACTTT. Translating gives CASREGTGNLGPLHF.